Reported below is one T cell receptor beta chain. The data were obtained in a study of CD8+CD57+ T cells in acquired aplastic anemia. Study background: The sorted CD4+ and CD8+ cells yielded an average approximately 3.3 ug of DNA.

All sequencing subjects had displayed CD8+CD57+ cell expansion on flow cytometry. V was pared by 0 bases and J by 2 bases, with 2 bases of the junction left unmatched. This CDR3 has 16 amino acids. The germline CDR1 and CDR2 sequences are SEHNR and FQNEAQ (reference sequence). Genomic DNA provided the template from which TCR beta VDJ and CDR3 profiles were obtained. TCRdb processed the reads anew with MiXCR; each CDR3 protein has one entry. This repertoire shows approximately 250,000 distinct CDR3 sequences, approximately 79% found once; its top ten account for 40% to 55%. Sequencing was done on a sample of sorted CD4+, CD8+, or CD8+CD57+ T cells (not recorded which) from PBMCs. The sequence came from a human donor with aplastic anemia. The chain carries TRBV7-9 and TRBJ2-3; 10 bases align to TRBD2. The CDR3 DNA reads TGTGCCAGCAGCTTAGCACTAGCGGGGATCACAGATACGCAGTATTTT. Protein sequence: CASSLALAGITDTQYF.